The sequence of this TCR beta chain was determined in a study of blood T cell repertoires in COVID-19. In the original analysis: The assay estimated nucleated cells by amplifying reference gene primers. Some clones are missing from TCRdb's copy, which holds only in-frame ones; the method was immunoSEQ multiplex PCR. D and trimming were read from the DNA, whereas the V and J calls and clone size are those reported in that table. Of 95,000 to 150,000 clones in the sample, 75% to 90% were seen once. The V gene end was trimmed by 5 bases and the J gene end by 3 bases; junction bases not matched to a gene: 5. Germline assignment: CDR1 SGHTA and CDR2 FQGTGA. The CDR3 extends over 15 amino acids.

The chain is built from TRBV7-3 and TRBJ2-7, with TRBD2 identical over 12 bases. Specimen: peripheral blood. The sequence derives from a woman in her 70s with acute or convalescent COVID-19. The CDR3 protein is CASSPRLAGVYEQYF. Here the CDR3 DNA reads TGTGCCAGCAGCCCGAGACTAGCGGGGGTCTACGAGCAGTACTTC.